Below, 24 T cell receptor beta chains from the same sample are listed, as sequenced in a study of T cell clonality in common variable immunodeficiency. Sequencing was performed with immunoSEQ multiplex PCR; in TCRdb, only in-frame clones are kept and a portion is missing. Singletons are absent from the sample, which has roughly 42,000 clones. The material sequenced was peripheral blood mononuclear cells. The receptors were gathered from a person aged 18 to 70 in good health.

This clone was seen repeatedly, ten times or more. The read ends 3 residues shy of where the CDR3 ends; the end is completed using the germline J gene. This sequence joins TRBV19 and TRBJ2-3; 7 bases are shared with TRBD2. The CDR3 sequence is 15 residues long. V trimming: 1 base; J trimming: 5 bases; junction bases outside the gene matches: 6. Germline loops: CDR1 LNHDA, CDR2 SQIVND (reference sequence). This chain's CDR3 is CASSIVPGRGDTQYF. CDR3 DNA (partial): TGTGCCAGTAGTATAGTTCCAGGGAGGGGAGATACG.

This clone was observed at least ten times. The read comes to an end 3 residues before the CDR3 does, leaving the germline J gene to fill in the end. The chain joins TRBV5-1 to TRBJ1-2; D may be TRBD1 (6 bases). Germline V gives CDR1 SGHRS, CDR2 YFSETQ. The CDR3 sequence is 15 residues long. Trimming removed 0 bases at V and 2 bases at J, with 11 bases between. This chain's CDR3 is CASSLEGGLNYGYTF. The CDR3 bases that were read are TGCGCCAGCAGCTTGGAGGGGGGGCTAAACTATGGC.

On this clone itself: The read comes to an end 3 residues before the CDR3 does, leaving the germline J gene to fill in the end. V is TRBV18 and J is TRBJ1-1, with 9 bases identical to TRBD1. Germline CDR1 reads KGHSH; CDR2 reads LQKENI. This CDR3 has 15 amino acids. Trimming took 2 bases from V and 3 from J; bases not matched to a gene: 4. The part of the CDR3 DNA that was read is TGTGCCAGCTCACCAACAGGGGGCTCTTACACTGAA. Protein product: CASSPTGGSYTE. The entire CDR3 protein is CASSPTGGSYTEAFF.

Many counts were recorded for this clone. The missing CDR3 end, 3 residues past where the read stops, is filled in from the germline J gene. J is TRBJ1-5 and V is TRBV19; D not certain. Germline loops: CDR1 LNHDA, CDR2 SQIVND (reference sequence). CDR3 length: 16 residues. V was cut by 1 base and J by 0 bases, with 10 bases left in between. The CDR3 DNA, read in part, is TGTGCCAGTAGTATAGCGGCAGGAATTAGCAATCAGCCC. Encoded protein: CASSIAAGISNQP. In full, the CDR3 reads CASSIAAGISNQPQHF. Looking up the rest from reference TRBV19 and TRBJ1-5 gives the full variable domain: DGGITQSPKYLFRKEGQNVTLSCEQNLNHDAMYWYRQDPGQGLRLIYYSQIVNDFQKGDIAEGYSVSREKKESFPLTVTSAQKNPTAFYLCASSIAAGISNQPQHFGDGTRLSIL.

This clone occurred many times. The sequenced part of the CDR3 DNA is TGCAGCGTCTCCGGGACAGGGGGGACCATGAACACTGAA. It yields the protein CSVSGTGGTMNTE. The entire CDR3 sequence reads CSVSGTGGTMNTEAFF. The V call is TRBV29-1, the J call TRBJ1-1; TRBD1 matches at 11 bases. The sequenced fragment ends 3 residues before the CDR3 boundary, so the rest is inferred from the germline J gene. The V segment lost 6 bases and the J segment 0 bases; nucleotides outside the gene matches: 9. CDR3 length: 16 amino acids. From germline, CDR1 is SQVTM and CDR2 ANQGSEA.

This clone has a count of ten or more. The CDR3 end is not reached by the read, which stops 3 residues before it; the germline J gene fills it in. The chain recombines TRBV19 with TRBJ2-3, with D possibly being TRBD2 (5 bases). Looked up from germline, CDR1 is LNHDA and CDR2 is SQIVND (reference sequence). V gave up 3 bases and J gave up 2 bases, with 9 bases separating them. This CDR3 region has 14 residues. The CDR3 region is CASSIGLDTDTQYF. The sequenced part of the CDR3 DNA is TGTGCCAGTAGTATCGGACTTGACACAGATACG.

This clone came up many times. The read halts 3 residues ahead of the CDR3 end, with the missing end drawn from the germline J gene. The chain has TRBV14 and TRBJ2-7; TRBD2 is a possible D gene (6 bases). V lost 5 bases to trimming and J lost 5 bases, with 19 bases between them. CDR1 and CDR2 from the germline V gene are SGHDN and FVKESK. The CDR3 consists of 15 residues. The part of the CDR3 DNA that was read is TGTGCCAGCAGCTTTGCGGGATCTAAATCCCACGAG. It yields the protein CASSFAGSKSHE. The full-length CDR3 reads as CASSFAGSKSHEQYF.

This clone was observed many times. Read data end 3 residues before the CDR3 end; the end is taken from the germline J gene. The chain combines TRBV5-6 with TRBJ1-4; no firm D call. The germline gives CDR1 SGHDT, CDR2 YYEEEE. The CDR3 extends over 15 amino acids. The covered CDR3 bases are TGTGCCAGCAGCTTGGGCCAGATTCGGGTTTCACCA. Its translation is CASSLGQIRVSP. The full CDR3 protein is CASSLGQIRVSPLFF.

This clone was seen at least ten times. The read ends 3 residues shy of where the CDR3 ends; the end is completed using the germline J gene. This chain connects TRBV5-1 to TRBJ2-7; TRBD2 matches 8 bases. V trimming: 1 base; J trimming: 2 bases; junction bases outside the gene matches: 8. The CDR3 sequence is 16 residues long. The germline gives CDR1 SGHRS, CDR2 YFSETQ. The CDR3 reads CASSLSGTRGAYEQYF. CDR3 DNA (partial): TGCGCCAGCAGCTTGTCCGGGACGCGGGGGGCCTACGAG.

This clone appeared many times. The read ends 3 residues early relative to the CDR3; the germline J gene fills the gap. The V and J genes are TRBV5-1 and TRBJ2-1; D is undetermined. Germline CDR1 is SGHRS and CDR2 is YFSETQ. Deletions cut 0 bases from V and 6 bases from J, with 10 bases between. This CDR3 is 14 amino acids long. The DNA read from the CDR3 is TGCGCCAGCAGCTTGGAATCTACCATCAATGAG. Protein: CASSLESTINE. The full CDR3 sequence reads CASSLESTINEQFF.

This clone was seen repeatedly, ten times or more. The CDR3 end lies 3 residues beyond the end of the read and is filled in from the germline J gene. This chain joins TRBV20-1 and TRBJ2-3; 9 nucleotides align to TRBD2. The CDR3 has 14 residues. Germline CDR1 DFQATT, CDR2 SNEGSKA (reference sequence). After removal of 4 bases from V and 2 bases from J, the junction contained 4 bases not matched to a gene. The CDR3 bases that were read are TGCAGTGCTACCTTAGCGGGAGACACAGATACG. It specifies CSATLAGDTDT. The whole CDR3 region reads CSATLAGDTDTQYF.

This clone was seen at least ten times. The read terminates 3 residues before the CDR3 end, so the remaining end is supplied by the germline J gene. The chain combines TRBV9 with TRBJ2-3, with 7 positions matching TRBD2. From germline, CDR1 is SGDLS and CDR2 YYNGEE. V lost 1 base, J lost 2 bases, and 7 bases stayed unmatched. CDR3 length equals 16 residues. The sequenced CDR3 bases are TGTGCCAGCAGCGTATGGGGGGAGGGAGTCACAGATACG. The encoded protein is CASSVWGEGVTDT. The whole CDR3 is CASSVWGEGVTDTQYF.

This clone was counted ten times or more. The chain's CDR3 is CASSEDRGVGKLFF. The sequenced part of the CDR3 DNA is TGTGCCAGCAGCGAGGACAGGGGGGTTGGAAAA. The chain combines TRBV5-4 with TRBJ1-4, with 10 positions matching TRBD1. The read gets to within 3 residues of the CDR3 end, and the germline J gene fills in the rest. The V gene's germline CDR1 is SGHNT and CDR2 YYREEE (reference sequence). V shed 4 bases, J shed 10 bases, and the junction held 7 bases outside the gene matches. This CDR3 comprises 14 residues.

This clone was seen ten or more times. Read coverage stops 3 residues before the CDR3 terminus; the germline J gene supplies the remainder. J is TRBJ2-5 and V is TRBV7-2, with D unclear. Trimming removed 0 bases from V and 5 bases from J, with 4 bases in between. Germline CDR1 is SGHTA and CDR2 is FQGNSA. The CDR3 contains 12 residues. Incomplete CDR3 DNA: TGTGCCAGCAGCTTAGCACACGAGACC. Protein: CASSLAHET. The complete CDR3 protein is CASSLAHETQYF.

This clone was counted only a few times. The CDR3 end lies 3 residues beyond the end of the read and is filled in from the germline J gene. The chain links TRBV5-1 to TRBJ2-7, with D possibly TRBD2 on 5 matching bases. Trimming cost V 7 bases and J 2 bases, with 19 bases left between them. Germline loops: CDR1 SGHRS, CDR2 YFSETQ. This CDR3 has 15 residues. CDR3 protein: CASGGGLLGTYEQYF. The part of the CDR3 DNA that was read is TGCGCCAGCGGCGGTGGACTCCTGGGCACCTACGAG. The full variable domain, its missing parts supplied by reference TRBV5-1 and TRBJ2-7, is KAGVTQTPRYLIKTRGQQVTLSCSPISGHRSVSWYQQTPGQGLQFLFEYFSETQRNKGNFPGRFSGRQFSNSRSEMNVSTLELGDSALYLCASGGGLLGTYEQYFGPGTRLTVT.

This clone was detected many times. The observed sequence ends 3 residues before the CDR3 terminus, with the missing tail filled in from the germline J gene. The gene calls are TRBV5-1 and TRBJ2-1; TRBD1 matches at 9 bases. The CDR3 is made up of 16 amino acids. V shed 0 bases, J shed 8 bases, and the junction held 9 bases outside the gene matches. Germline loops: CDR1 SGHRS, CDR2 YFSETQ. The DNA read from the CDR3 is TGCGCCAGCAGCTTGGGGGCCGACAGGGGGGCATATGAG. It translates to CASSLGADRGAYE. The whole CDR3 reads CASSLGADRGAYEQFF.

This clone appeared many times. With the read ending 3 residues before the CDR3 end, the germline J gene is used to fill in that end. The rearrangement uses TRBV6-1 and TRBJ1-2; TRBD1 is a possible D gene (6 bases). The CDR3 has 13 residues. Germline CDR1 is MNHNS and CDR2 is SASEGT. The DNA read from the CDR3 is TGTGCCAGCAGTGAAGGGGGGGGGCCAGGC. Translation: CASSEGGGPG. The full CDR3 sequence reads CASSEGGGPGYTF.

The sample holds many counts of this clone. The CDR3 extends 3 residues past the end of the read, so its final part is completed from the germline J gene. The chain combines TRBV7-9 with TRBJ1-1; possibly TRBD1 for D (5 bases). The ends were cut back, 8 bases at V and 4 bases at J, with 11 bases in the middle. Germline lookup yields CDR1 SEHNR and CDR2 FQNEAQ (reference sequence). The CDR3 length is 12 residues. The CDR3 here is CASGRGITEAFF. Incomplete CDR3 DNA: TGTGCCAGCGGTAGGGGAATCACTGAA.

This clone has ten or more counts. Read coverage stops 3 residues before the CDR3 terminus; the germline J gene supplies the remainder. The J gene is TRBJ2-7, the V gene TRBV30; possibly TRBD1 for D (6 bases). Germline loops: CDR1 GTSNPN, CDR2 SVGIG (reference sequence). Trimming removed 2 bases from V and 4 bases from J, with 21 bases in between. The CDR3 length is 16 residues. CDR3: CAWSHIGPIQGYEQYF. CDR3 bases read: TGTGCCTGGAGTCATATCGGCCCTATACAGGGATACGAG.

This clone showed up many times. The read stops 3 residues short of the end of the CDR3; the missing end is completed from the germline J gene. The V call is TRBV5-1, the J call TRBJ1-2; D is ambiguous. The ends were cut back, 5 bases at V and 1 base at J, with 6 bases in the middle. Germline CDR1 and CDR2: SGHRS and YFSETQ. The CDR3 is 12 residues long. The CDR3 sequence: CASSRDNYGYTF. CDR3 DNA, as far as it was read: TGCGCCAGCAGTAGAGATAACTATGGC.

This clone was counted only a few times. CDR3 loop: CASSLVPVDSEQFF. The CDR3 DNA, read in part, is TGCGCCAGCAGCTTGGTCCCGGTTGATAGTGAG. V is TRBV5-1 and J is TRBJ2-1; D is unresolved. The read is 3 residues too short to cover the CDR3 end, so that end is filled in from the germline J gene. The CDR3 length is 14 residues. Germline-derived CDR1 and CDR2 are SGHRS and YFSETQ. V was shortened by 0 bases and J by 9 bases, with 13 bases between the two germline ends.

This clone was observed at least ten times. The read is 3 residues too short to cover the CDR3 end, so that end is filled in from the germline J gene. The rearrangement uses TRBV5-1 and TRBJ1-3, with D maybe TRBD1 (5 bases). Trimming removed 0 bases at V and 2 bases at J, with 12 bases between. Germline CDR1 is SGHRS and CDR2 is YFSETQ. The CDR3 loop spans 16 amino acids. The sequenced part of the CDR3 DNA is TGCGCCAGCAGCTTGGGGGCCGGAGGGGCTGGAAACACC. Its protein product is CASSLGAGGAGNT. The whole CDR3 protein reads CASSLGAGGAGNTIYF.

This clone was observed many times. With the read ending 3 residues before the CDR3 end, the germline J gene is used to fill in that end. This chain connects TRBV20-1 to TRBJ2-7; TRBD1 aligns across 8 bases. After removal of 1 base from V and 2 bases from J, the junction contained 7 bases not matched to a gene. Looked up from germline, CDR1 is DFQATT and CDR2 is SNEGSKA (reference sequence). This CDR3 region has 15 residues. The CDR3 here is CSARGDGQGPYEQYF. The covered CDR3 bases are TGCAGTGCTAGAGGGGACGGACAGGGTCCCTACGAG.

The sample holds many counts of this clone. Read data end 3 residues before the CDR3 end; the end is taken from the germline J gene. This sequence joins TRBV5-1 and TRBJ1-4; 10 nucleotides agree with TRBD1. The germline CDR1 and CDR2 sequences are SGHRS and YFSETQ. V shed 4 bases and J 5 bases; nucleotides not matched to a gene: 8. The CDR3 consists of 16 residues. The sequenced CDR3 bases are TGCGCCAGCAGCCCTGGGACAGGGGAAGTAAATGAAAAA. Translation gives CASSPGTGEVNEK. The whole CDR3 sequence reads CASSPGTGEVNEKLFF.